This T cell receptor (beta chain) was recorded in a study of blood T cell repertoires in COVID-19. Germline CDR1 and CDR2: SEHNR and FQNEAQ (reference sequence). The CDR3 contains 14 residues. V was pared by 5 bases and J by 8 bases, with 7 bases of the junction left unmatched. Method: immunoSEQ multiplex PCR; TCRdb's copy keeps in-frame clones and lacks some. The table has 180,000 or so clones, 65% to 90% seen once. This clone was picked up one time. Other DNA sequences in the same sample also yield this CDR3. The V and J genes are TRBV7-9 and TRBJ1-4; 8 bases line up with TRBD1. The sequence was obtained from a man aged 55 to 69 with acute or convalescent COVID-19. The sample was peripheral blood. CDR3 in DNA: TGTGCCAGCAGCCACGGACAGGGTGGCGAAAAACTGTTTTTT. Protein: CASSHGQGGEKLFF.